This TCR beta chain was retrieved from a study of T cells after yellow fever vaccination. TCRdb itself ran the 5' RACE reads through MiXCR, one entry per CDR3 protein. The repertoire holds some 300,000 distinct CDR3 sequences, with approximately 3.9% as singletons. The V and J ends lost 6 bases and 6 bases, in that order; junction bases with no gene match: 9. CDR1 and CDR2 (germline): MNHEY, SVGAGI. This CDR3 is 15 amino acids long. The material sequenced was PBMCs, taken on the day of the yellow fever booster vaccination. The chain employs TRBV6-5 and TRBJ1-5; 9 nucleotides align to TRBD1. This TCR came from a man younger than 30 who received the YFV17D yellow fever vaccine. CDR3 amino acids: CASSFLGQGSQPQHF. The CDR3 bases are TGTGCCAGCAGCTTCCTGGGACAGGGTTCTCAGCCCCAGCATTTT.